The next 24 T cell receptor beta chains were all read from a single sample in a study of T cell responses to AZD1222 COVID-19 vaccine. The protocol was immunoSEQ multiplex PCR, while the TCRdb copy is restricted to in-frame clones and leaves out a portion. Of around 160,000 clones in the sample, roughly 91% were seen once. Here the sequenced sample was peripheral blood, taken on day 0 of AZD1222 vaccination. The receptor set was obtained from an adult in good health.

The chain is built from TRBV5-1 and TRBJ1-2, with TRBD1 matching over 7 bases. Trimming removed 0 bases from V and 4 bases from J; junction bases left unmatched: 6. This CDR3 contains 15 residues. Germline-derived CDR1 and CDR2 are SGHRS and YFSETQ. CDR3 DNA sequence: TGCGCCAGCAGCTTGGGGGACAGCCAGGCCTATGGCTACACCTTC. As protein: CASSLGDSQAYGYTF.

The chain recombines TRBV30 with TRBJ1-2; unclear D gene. Trimming removed 3 bases at V and 0 bases at J, with 11 bases between. Germline V gives CDR1 GTSNPN, CDR2 SVGIG (reference sequence). The CDR3 is 14 amino acids. The CDR3 protein is CAWSRNSANYGYTF. The CDR3 DNA reads TGTGCCTGGAGCCGGAACAGTGCTAACTATGGCTACACCTTC.

The chain couples TRBV2 to TRBJ1-1; 7 bases match TRBD1. Trimming at V came to 4 bases and at J to 4 bases, leaving 6 bases not matched to a gene. Germline V CDR1 and CDR2: SNHLY, FYNNEI. The CDR3 has 14 amino acids. DNA for the CDR3: TGTGCCAGCAGTGGACAGGGTTTGGGCACTGAAGCTTTCTTT. This codes for CASSGQGLGTEAFF.

The gene calls are TRBV7-9 and TRBJ1-1; no clear D. Germline lookup yields CDR1 SEHNR and CDR2 FQNEAQ (reference sequence). V lost 4 bases and J 5 bases, leaving 8 bases between the germline ends. The CDR3 runs to 12 residues. The CDR3 sequence: CASSSSGTEAFF. The DNA of the CDR3 is TGTGCCAGCAGCTCCTCCGGTACTGAAGCTTTCTTT.

J is TRBJ1-1 and V is TRBV7-9; 8 bases line up with TRBD1. Germline V lookup: CDR1 SEHNR, CDR2 FQNEAQ (reference sequence). This CDR3 has 13 residues. V was pared by 2 bases and J by 4 bases, with 0 bases of the junction left unmatched. The CDR3 loop reads CASSLQGATEAFF. The CDR3 coding sequence is TGTGCCAGCAGCTTACAGGGGGCCACTGAAGCTTTCTTT.

This clone was counted a single time. The genes are TRBV19 and TRBJ1-5; D remains ambiguous. The germline gives CDR1 LNHDA, CDR2 SQIVND (reference sequence). The V end lost 0 bases, the J end lost 4 bases, and 1 base lay between the germline ends. This CDR3 is 12 amino acids long. CDR3 loop: CASSIENQPQHF. Written as DNA, the CDR3 is TGTGCCAGTAGTATAGAAAATCAGCCCCAGCATTTT.

The V call is TRBV9, the J call TRBJ2-2; TRBD1 or TRBD2 may be the D gene (5 bases each). The V gene's germline CDR1 is SGDLS and CDR2 YYNGEE. The CDR3 runs to 17 residues. With 0 bases removed from V and 7 bases from J, the gap between germline ends came to 19 bases. The CDR3 here is CASSVGRGGPRNGELFF. DNA of the CDR3: TGTGCCAGCAGCGTAGGGCGTGGGGGACCTAGAAACGGGGAGCTGTTTTTT.

This clone occurred once. The V and J genes are TRBV6-5 and TRBJ2-7; no firm D call. Trimming left V 6 bases short and J 6 bases short, with 9 bases between. This CDR3 has 11 residues. Germline V gene sequence: CDR1 MNHEY, CDR2 SVGAGI. The chain's CDR3 is CASRKWAEQYF. CDR3 bases: TGTGCCAGCAGGAAATGGGCCGAGCAGTACTTC.

The V gene is TRBV7-2, the J gene TRBJ2-1; the D is unclear. Germline CDR1 SGHTA, CDR2 FQGNSA. V lost 1 base and J 5 bases, leaving 6 bases between the germline ends. CDR3 length: 13 amino acids. For the CDR3, the DNA is TGTGCCAGCAGCTTAGGGCCAAACAATGAGCAGTTCTTC. Translation: CASSLGPNNEQFF.

This chain joins TRBV7-3 and TRBJ1-3; no definite D call. The CDR3 length is 13 residues. Germline CDR1 SGHTA, CDR2 FQGTGA. V lost 4 bases, J lost 8 bases, and 12 bases lay in between. The CDR3 region has the DNA TGTGCCAGCAGCTCTACCTATGGCGACACCATATATTTT. Encoded protein: CASSSTYGDTIYF.

The V gene is TRBV5-1, the J gene TRBJ2-5, with 13 bases aligning to TRBD2. Germline values: CDR1 SGHRS, CDR2 YFSETQ. This CDR3 is built from 16 residues. Trimming at V came to 1 base and at J to 5 bases, leaving 5 bases not matched to a gene. Here the CDR3 reads CASSLLGLAGMETQYF. In DNA, the CDR3 is TGCGCCAGCAGCTTGCTGGGACTAGCGGGAATGGAGACCCAGTACTTC.

In the case of this clone: A read error may produce the germline difference seen at one junction end. This chain links TRBV11-3 with TRBJ1-4; D perhaps matches TRBD1 (5 bases). Germline V gene data show CDR1 as SGHNT and CDR2 as YENEEA. There are 11 residues in the CDR3. The CDR3 bases are TGTGCCAGCAATACGCTTGGCCGGGACTATTTT. Translating gives CASNTLGRDYF.

This chain joins TRBV3-1 (or the pseudogene TRBV3-2) and TRBJ2-5, with D perhaps given as TRBD1 or TRBD2 (6 bases each). Germline V lookup: CDR1 LGHDT, CDR2 YNNKEL (reference sequence). With 11 bases removed from V and 1 base from J, the gap between germline ends came to 23 bases. The CDR3 loop spans 16 amino acids. CDR3 residues: CACQGPRSGAQETQYF. The CDR3 DNA follows: TGTGCCTGCCAGGGACCTCGATCGGGGGCCCAAGAGACCCAGTACTTC.

This chain connects TRBV18 to TRBJ1-1; no reliable D call. Germline V lookup: CDR1 KGHSH, CDR2 LQKENI. Trimming removed 6 bases from V and 3 bases from J, with 11 bases in between. The CDR3 runs 13 residues. CDR3 sequence reads: CASSQTGDTEAFF. The DNA of the CDR3 is TGTGCCAGCTCCCAAACTGGGGACACTGAAGCTTTCTTT.

The chain couples TRBV6-1 to TRBJ2-3; no firm D call. The V and J ends lost 2 bases and 4 bases respectively, with 13 bases between them. The CDR3 covers 15 residues. CDR1 is MNHNS, CDR2 SASEGT, per germline. DNA for the CDR3: TGTGCCAGCAGTGAAAGGGTGGGGTTTTCAGATACGCAGTATTTT. Translation: CASSERVGFSDTQYF.

The chain is built from TRBV29-1 and TRBJ2-1; 7 bases align to TRBD1. V lost 7 bases to trimming and J lost 2 bases; unmatched junction nucleotides: 5. There are 13 residues in the CDR3. In germline, CDR1 is SQVTM, CDR2 ANQGSEA. The CDR3 loop is CSGHRGPYNEQFF. In DNA, the CDR3 is TGCAGCGGACACAGGGGACCCTACAATGAGCAGTTCTTC.

The V and J genes are TRBV6-5 and TRBJ2-7; no clear D. Trimming cost V 7 bases and J 1 base, with 8 bases left between them. Germline lookup yields CDR1 MNHEY and CDR2 SVGAGI. The CDR3 is 12 amino acids. CDR3 in DNA: TGTGCCAGCACTGCCCTTTCCTACGAGCAGTACTTC. This gives the protein CASTALSYEQYF.

This clone was found once. This rearrangement joins TRBV2 to TRBJ1-1; a possible D gene is TRBD1 (5 bases). V was pared by 8 bases and J by 4 bases, with 8 bases between. Germline V gene data show CDR1 as SNHLY and CDR2 as FYNNEI. The CDR3 runs to 11 residues. The CDR3: CASDGGTEAFF. The CDR3 DNA reads TGTGCCAGCGACGGGGGCACTGAAGCTTTCTTT.

The chain joins TRBV6-4 to TRBJ2-2, with D hard to call. Germline V gives CDR1 MRHNA, CDR2 SNTAGT. The CDR3 is 15 amino acids. Trimming took off 3 bases at V and 1 base at J, with 9 bases between the two ends. The CDR3 is CASSEMGGNTGELFF. The CDR3 nucleotides read TGTGCCAGCAGTGAAATGGGTGGGAACACCGGGGAGCTGTTTTTT.

The CDR3 DNA sequence: TGTGCCAGCTCACCATCCAGACAGGTTAATGAAAAACTGTTTTTT. Translated: CASSPSRQVNEKLFF. The V call is TRBV18, the J call TRBJ1-4, with a possible D match to TRBD1 (6 bases). Trimming took 2 bases from V and 4 from J, leaving 11 bases between them. The CDR3 covers 15 residues. Germline V CDR1 and CDR2: KGHSH, LQKENI.

The chain links TRBV6-5 to TRBJ2-3, with D perhaps assigned TRBD1 or TRBD2 (5 bases each). V was pared by 6 bases and J by 3 bases, with 10 bases between. The CDR3 extends over 13 amino acids. In germline, CDR1 is MNHEY, CDR2 SVGAGI. This CDR3 is CASRGVGTDTQYF. CDR3 bases: TGTGCCAGCAGGGGGGTAGGAACAGATACGCAGTATTTT.

The J gene is TRBJ1-6, the V gene TRBV6-6, with 8 nucleotides matching TRBD1. This CDR3 is built from 16 residues. V gave up 0 bases and J gave up 6 bases; unmatched junction bases: 4. The germline V gene has CDR1 MNHNY and CDR2 SVGAGI (reference sequence). CDR3 DNA: TGTGCCAGCAGTTACTCGTCAGACAGGGGTAATTCACCCCTCCACTTT. Its protein is CASSYSSDRGNSPLHF.

The rearrangement joins TRBV5-6 to TRBJ2-5, with D uncertain. V gave up 5 bases and J gave up 2 bases, with 16 bases separating them. CDR1 is SGHDT, CDR2 YYEEEE, per germline. The CDR3 is 15 amino acids. CDR3 nucleotides: TGTGCCAGCAGGGAGCATGGACGCCTACAAGAGACCCAGTACTTC. Translation gives CASREHGRLQETQYF. The full variable domain, its missing parts supplied by reference TRBV5-6 and TRBJ2-5, is DAGVTQSPTHLIKTRGQQVTLRCSPKSGHDTVSWYQQALGQGPQFIFQYYEEEERQRGNFPDRFSGHQFPNYSSELNVNALLLGDSALYLCASREHGRLQETQYFGPGTRLLVL.

J is TRBJ1-1 and V is TRBV4-1; D is unresolved. Looked up from germline, CDR1 is MGHRA and CDR2 is YSYEKL. This CDR3 comprises 14 residues. V gave up 0 bases and J gave up 7 bases, with 12 bases separating them. CDR3 amino acids: CASSQDPILGEAFF. In nucleotides, the CDR3 is TGCGCCAGCAGCCAAGACCCCATCTTAGGTGAAGCTTTCTTT.